A selection of T cell receptor beta chains follows, all from one sample in a study of cytomegalovirus exposure and HLA in healthy donors. The repertoire was sequenced with immunoSEQ multiplex PCR; TCRdb's copy has only in-frame clones and lacks some. The table lists about 210,000 clones, 86% of them singletons. The sample consisted of PBMCs. The receptors come from a woman in her thirties in good health and CMV-seronegative. Both conserved end residues are part of each CDR3. Each record gives: J gene, V gene, D gene, clone size, CDR3 protein, CDR3 DNA. The D gene is left open where the match is weak. Size is omitted from some rows. Given values are once, few, many or a class for expanded clones.

J gene: TRBJ2-2
V gene: TRBV9
D gene: NA
clone size: NA
CDR3 protein: CASSPTPVGSGELFF
CDR3 DNA: TGTGCCAGCAGCCCTACCCCCGTCGGGTCCGGGGAGCTGTTTTTT

J gene: TRBJ1-1
V gene: TRBV4-2
D gene: TRBD1
clone size: NA
CDR3 protein: CASSHRDRNTEAFF
CDR3 DNA: TGTGCCAGCAGCCATCGGGACAGGAACACTGAAGCTTTCTTT

J gene: TRBJ2-1
V gene: TRBV30
D gene: TRBD2
clone size: NA
CDR3 protein: CAWSVAGNEQFF
CDR3 DNA: TGTGCCTGGAGTGTAGCGGGAAATGAGCAGTTCTTC

J gene: TRBJ2-1
V gene: TRBV4-2
D gene: TRBD2
clone size: NA
CDR3 protein: CASSQDFIGLAGYRFF
CDR3 DNA: TGTGCCAGCAGCCAAGATTTCATAGGACTAGCGGGGTATCGGTTCTTC

J gene: TRBJ2-5
V gene: TRBV29-1
D gene: TRBD1
clone size: NA
CDR3 protein: CSVEVGRDRGRETQYF
CDR3 DNA: TGCAGCGTTGAAGTGGGGCGGGACAGGGGTAGGGAGACCCAGTACTTC

J gene: TRBJ2-7
V gene: TRBV18
D gene: TRBD1
clone size: NA
CDR3 protein: CASSPQGATYEQYF
CDR3 DNA: TGTGCCAGCTCACCCCAGGGGGCAACCTACGAGCAGTACTTC

J gene: TRBJ1-6
V gene: TRBV6-5
D gene: NA
clone size: NA
CDR3 protein: CASTLGGGDSPLHF
CDR3 DNA: TGTGCCAGCACCCTAGGGGGGGGAGATTCACCCCTCCACTTT

J gene: TRBJ2-7
V gene: TRBV6-1
D gene: NA
clone size: NA
CDR3 protein: CAVGTRYEQYF
CDR3 DNA: TGTGCCGTCGGTACTAGGTACGAGCAGTACTTC

J gene: TRBJ2-7
V gene: TRBV6-1
D gene: TRBD1
clone size: NA
CDR3 protein: CASTGTGTYEQYF
CDR3 DNA: TGTGCCAGCACCGGGACAGGGACCTACGAGCAGTACTTC

J gene: TRBJ2-1
V gene: TRBV13
D gene: TRBD1
clone size: once
CDR3 protein: CASRRPGQVSPEQFF
CDR3 DNA: TGTGCCAGCAGGCGACCGGGACAGGTGTCCCCTGAGCAGTTCTTC

J gene: TRBJ2-2
V gene: TRBV28
D gene: TRBD1
clone size: NA
CDR3 protein: CASSLGQVRSGELFF
CDR3 DNA: TGTGCCAGCAGTTTAGGACAGGTACGTTCCGGGGAGCTGTTTTTT

J gene: TRBJ1-5
V gene: TRBV5-5
D gene: NA
clone size: NA
CDR3 protein: CASSSTVIGQPQHF
CDR3 DNA: TGTGCCAGCAGCTCGACAGTTATCGGGCAGCCCCAGCATTTT

J gene: TRBJ2-1
V gene: TRBV28
D gene: TRBD2
clone size: NA
CDR3 protein: CASSHLAGSDNEQFF
CDR3 DNA: TGTGCCAGCAGTCATTTAGCGGGGTCCGACAATGAGCAGTTCTTC

J gene: TRBJ2-3
V gene: TRBV5-1
D gene: TRBD2
clone size: NA
CDR3 protein: CASSPNRPSGGPDTQYF
CDR3 DNA: TGCGCCAGCAGCCCGAATAGACCTAGCGGGGGACCAGATACGCAGTATTTT

J gene: TRBJ2-1
V gene: TRBV13
D gene: TRBD1
clone size: NA
CDR3 protein: CASSLEGAGYNEQFF
CDR3 DNA: TGTGCCAGCAGCTTAGAGGGGGCCGGCTACAATGAGCAGTTCTTC

J gene: TRBJ2-2
V gene: TRBV7-7
D gene: NA
clone size: NA
CDR3 protein: CASRFRELTGELFF
CDR3 DNA: TGTGCTAGCAGGTTTAGAGAGCTCACCGGGGAGCTGTTTTTT

J gene: TRBJ1-4
V gene: TRBV6-1
D gene: NA
clone size: NA
CDR3 protein: CASSEAADYNEKLFF
CDR3 DNA: TGTGCCAGCAGTGAGGCGGCTGATTACAATGAAAAACTGTTTTTT

J gene: TRBJ2-2
V gene: TRBV5-1
D gene: NA
clone size: NA
CDR3 protein: CASSFEGGTNTGELFF
CDR3 DNA: TGCGCCAGCAGCTTTGAGGGGGGGACGAACACCGGGGAGCTGTTTTTT

J gene: TRBJ2-2
V gene: TRBV9
D gene: NA
clone size: NA
CDR3 protein: CASSARITGELFF
CDR3 DNA: TGTGCCAGCAGCGCGCGGATTACCGGGGAGCTGTTTTTT

J gene: TRBJ2-7
V gene: TRBV5-1
D gene: TRBD1
clone size: NA
CDR3 protein: CASSPTQGAYEQYF
CDR3 DNA: TGCGCCAGCAGCCCAACACAGGGGGCGTACGAGCAGTACTTC

J gene: TRBJ1-2
V gene: TRBV19
D gene: NA
clone size: NA
CDR3 protein: CASSISNEVGYTF
CDR3 DNA: TGTGCCAGTAGTATCTCGAACGAGGTCGGCTACACCTTC

J gene: TRBJ2-5
V gene: TRBV19
D gene: TRBD2
clone size: few
CDR3 protein: CASSRAGVRETQYF
CDR3 DNA: TGTGCCAGTAGTAGAGCGGGGGTTCGGGAGACCCAGTACTTC

J gene: TRBJ1-6
V gene: TRBV6-1
D gene: TRBD1
clone size: NA
CDR3 protein: CASSEHRGYSPLHF
CDR3 DNA: TGTGCCAGCAGTGAACACAGGGGTTATTCACCCCTCCACTTT

J gene: TRBJ1-1
V gene: TRBV5-1
D gene: NA
clone size: NA
CDR3 protein: CASSLYGQNTEAFF
CDR3 DNA: TGCGCCAGCAGCCTTTACGGACAGAACACTGAAGCTTTCTTT

J gene: TRBJ2-3
V gene: TRBV18
D gene: TRBD2
clone size: NA
CDR3 protein: CASSPVLADNTDTQYF
CDR3 DNA: TGTGCCAGCTCACCGGTTCTAGCGGATAACACAGATACGCAGTATTTT

J gene: TRBJ2-2
V gene: TRBV29-1
D gene: TRBD2
clone size: NA
CDR3 protein: CSVEDLPRLAGGIGELFF
CDR3 DNA: TGCAGCGTTGAAGATCTCCCCCGCCTAGCGGGGGGTATCGGGGAGCTGTTTTTT

J gene: TRBJ2-7
V gene: TRBV28
D gene: TRBD1
clone size: once
CDR3 protein: CASSFRTGWAYEQYF
CDR3 DNA: TGTGCCAGCAGTTTTCGGACAGGGTGGGCCTACGAGCAGTACTTC